One sample yielded the 24 T cell receptor beta chains listed below, sequenced in a study of blood T cell repertoires in COVID-19. The repertoire was sequenced with immunoSEQ multiplex PCR; TCRdb's copy has only in-frame clones and lacks some. The sample has 200,000 to 250,000 clones, 80% to 85% seen once. The sample consisted of peripheral blood. These receptors were collected from a woman over 75 with active or convalescent COVID-19.

This chain joins TRBV12-5 and TRBJ2-1, with 7 bases fitting TRBD2. The germline V gene encodes CDR1 LGHNT and CDR2 FRNRAP. V shed 4 bases, J shed 8 bases, and the junction held 8 bases outside the gene matches. The CDR3 has 14 residues. In DNA, the CDR3 is TGTGCTAGTGGTTCTCGGACTAGGATCGATGAGCAGTTCTTC. Protein: CASGSRTRIDEQFF.

V is TRBV5-1 and J is TRBJ1-2, with 7 positions matching TRBD1. This CDR3 has 13 amino acids. V trimming: 5 bases; J trimming: 5 bases; junction bases outside the gene matches: 6. Germline V gives CDR1 SGHRS, CDR2 YFSETQ. This CDR3 is CASRTGPIYGYTF. CDR3 DNA sequence: TGCGCCAGCAGGACAGGGCCTATTTATGGCTACACCTTC.

This chain connects TRBV5-4 to TRBJ2-6; 8 bases map to TRBD2. Germline CDR1 SGHNT, CDR2 YYREEE (reference sequence). The CDR3 loop spans 20 amino acids. V lost 0 bases to trimming and J lost 1 base; unmatched junction nucleotides: 12. The CDR3 DNA reads as TGTGCCAGCAGCTTGGGTTTAACGAGCGGGAGTAGGTCTGGGGCCAACGTCCTGACTTTC. It is translated as CASSLGLTSGSRSGANVLTF.

The V and J genes are TRBV19 and TRBJ2-3; 12 positions agree with TRBD2. The germline V gene encodes CDR1 LNHDA and CDR2 SQIVND (reference sequence). The V and J ends lost 4 bases and 5 bases, in that order; junction bases with no gene match: 7. CDR3 length: 16 amino acids. Written as DNA, the CDR3 is TGTGCCAGTAGTAGTCCACGACTAGCGGGAGAAGATACGCAGTATTTT. Its translation is CASSSPRLAGEDTQYF.

The J gene is TRBJ2-3, the V gene TRBV5-1; no definite D call. Between the trimmed V and J ends, which lost 2 bases and 5 bases, there was a span of 9 bases. Germline V gene sequence: CDR1 SGHRS, CDR2 YFSETQ. The CDR3 consists of 13 residues. DNA of the CDR3: TGCGCCAGCAGCTTCCAGGCTGAAGATACGCAGTATTTT. This encodes CASSFQAEDTQYF. Supplemented by reference TRBV5-1 and TRBJ2-3, the full variable domain reads KAGVTQTPRYLIKTRGQQVTLSCSPISGHRSVSWYQQTPGQGLQFLFEYFSETQRNKGNFPGRFSGRQFSNSRSEMNVSTLELGDSALYLCASSFQAEDTQYFGPGTRLTVL.

The chain is built from TRBV7-2 and TRBJ2-7, with D possibly being TRBD1 (5 bases). V was clipped by 5 bases and J by 4 bases, with 18 bases between them. The CDR3 has 15 amino acids. Germline loops: CDR1 SGHTA, CDR2 FQGNSA. DNA of the CDR3: TGTGCCAGCAGCCCCAGACAGCCCGGAATATACGAGCAGTACTTC. Amino acids: CASSPRQPGIYEQYF.

This sequence joins TRBV3-1 (or the pseudogene TRBV3-2) and TRBJ1-1; TRBD1 matches at 7 bases. V shed 1 base, J shed 8 bases, and the junction held 7 bases outside the gene matches. The CDR3 covers 14 residues. CDR1 is LGHDT, CDR2 YNNKEL, per germline (reference sequence). The CDR3 spells CASSQGGTAREAFF. The CDR3 coding sequence is TGTGCCAGCAGCCAAGGAGGGACAGCCCGAGAAGCTTTCTTT.

The rearrangement joins TRBV7-2 to TRBJ2-3; TRBD2 might be the D (6 bases). Germline V gives CDR1 SGHTA, CDR2 FQGNSA. With 1 base removed from V and 5 bases from J, the gap between germline ends came to 10 bases. This CDR3 spans 14 amino acids. Here the CDR3 reads CASSLGGVGDTQYF. The CDR3, as DNA: TGTGCCAGCAGCTTAGGCGGGGTGGGAGATACGCAGTATTTT.

In its sample, this clone was seen once. The chain recombines TRBV3-1 (or the pseudogene TRBV3-2) with TRBJ2-7; D possibly corresponds to TRBD2 (5 bases). This CDR3 has 13 amino acids. CDR1 and CDR2 from the germline V gene are LGHDT and YNNKEL (reference sequence). With 4 bases removed from V and 5 bases from J, the gap between germline ends came to 12 bases. In DNA form, the CDR3 reads TGTGCCAGCAGCCCTCCGGGATACAACGAGCAGTACTTC. Residues: CASSPPGYNEQYF.

The chain has TRBV7-2 and TRBJ2-2; 9 bases are shared with TRBD1. This CDR3 is built from 16 residues. Germline CDR1 is SGHTA and CDR2 is FQGNSA. J was trimmed by 0 bases and V by 5 bases; bases with no gene match: 4. The CDR3 reads CASSGGTGSNTGELFF. CDR3 nucleotides: TGTGCCAGCAGCGGTGGGACAGGGTCGAACACCGGGGAGCTGTTTTTT. The whole variable domain, filled in from reference TRBV7-2 and TRBJ2-2, reads GAGVSQSPSNKVTEKGKDVELRCDPISGHTALYWYRQSLGQGLEFLIYFQGNSAPDKSGLPSDRFSAERTGGSVSTLTIQRTQQEDSAVYLCASSGGTGSNTGELFFGEGSRLTVL.

CDR3 loop: CASSLDGGTLNEQFF. CDR3 nucleotides: TGTGCCAGCAGCTTAGACGGGGGAACCCTCAATGAGCAGTTCTTC. V is TRBV11-3 and J is TRBJ2-1, with D perhaps matching TRBD2 (6 bases). The CDR3 spans 15 residues. Germline V gene data show CDR1 as SGHNT and CDR2 as YENEEA. Trimming cost V 0 bases and J 6 bases, with 12 bases left between them.

The V gene is TRBV19, the J gene TRBJ1-1; a possible D gene is TRBD1 (5 bases). V lost 6 bases to trimming and J lost 4 bases, with 18 bases between them. Germline assignment: CDR1 LNHDA and CDR2 SQIVND (reference sequence). This CDR3 is built from 15 residues. The CDR3: CASSVARGWFTEAFF. CDR3 bases: TGTGCCAGTAGCGTCGCAAGGGGTTGGTTCACTGAAGCTTTCTTT.

This CDR3 reads CASTRGQGAADTQYF. The DNA for the CDR3 is TGTGCCAGCACCCGGGGACAGGGGGCAGCGGATACGCAGTATTTT. The chain uses TRBV19 and TRBJ2-3, with 12 bases lining up with TRBD1. J gave up 6 bases and V 9 bases, and 10 bases lay outside the gene matches. The germline V gene encodes CDR1 LNHDA and CDR2 SQIVND (reference sequence). The CDR3 is 15 amino acids.

This chain links TRBV14 with TRBJ2-3; D is perhaps TRBD2 (5 bases). Germline assignment: CDR1 SGHDN and CDR2 FVKESK. The CDR3 is 16 residues long. V was clipped by 4 bases and J by 2 bases, with 16 bases between them. CDR3 DNA sequence: TGTGCCAGCAGCCTACGAGGCAACGGGGTCACAGATACGCAGTATTTT. As protein: CASSLRGNGVTDTQYF.

J is TRBJ2-7 and V is TRBV6-2 or TRBV6-3; 8 nucleotides align to TRBD1. This CDR3 has 13 amino acids. Losses at the gene ends were 7 bases for V and 4 bases for J; bases not matched to a gene: 6. CDR1 is MNHEY and CDR2 is SVGEGT in the germline V gene. DNA of the CDR3: TGTGCCAGCACCCCGGGACAGGCTTACGAGCAGTACTTC. This gives the protein CASTPGQAYEQYF.

The V call is TRBV28, the J call TRBJ1-1, with 10 bases identical to TRBD1. CDR1 MDHEN and CDR2 SYDVKM come from the germline V gene. The CDR3 sequence is 17 residues long. Trimming at V came to 3 bases and at J to 8 bases, leaving 15 bases not matched to a gene. CDR3 sequence reads: CASSFVDPLTGGGEAFF. For the CDR3, the DNA is TGTGCCAGCAGTTTTGTCGATCCGTTGACAGGGGGCGGGGAAGCTTTCTTT.

The V and J genes are TRBV28 and TRBJ2-2; no definite D call. CDR1 is MDHEN, CDR2 SYDVKM, per germline. V shed 2 bases and J shed 6 bases, with 10 bases lying between them. The CDR3 runs 14 residues. DNA for the CDR3: TGTGCCAGCAGTTTACGCTACAGACCCGGGGAGCTGTTTTTT. Residues: CASSLRYRPGELFF.

In its sample, this clone was seen once. V usage is TRBV12-3 or TRBV12-4 and J usage is TRBJ1-2; the match to TRBD1 covers 7 bases. The CDR3 is made up of 13 amino acids. The V gene end was trimmed by 10 bases and the J gene end by 8 bases; junction bases not matched to a gene: 13. CDR3 protein: CATGPGTAIGYTF. In DNA, the CDR3 is TGTGCCACGGGCCCCGGGACAGCTATCGGCTACACCTTC.

The V gene is TRBV30, the J gene TRBJ1-2; D uncertain. The CDR3 runs 13 residues. Germline V gene sequence: CDR1 GTSNPN, CDR2 SVGIG (reference sequence). V lost 4 bases and J 8 bases, leaving 17 bases between the germline ends. The DNA of the CDR3 is TGTGCCTGGACCAACGCGGGTGTGGGGGGCTACACCTTC. Translation: CAWTNAGVGGYTF.

The count of this clone is one. The CDR3 DNA reads as TGTGCCAGTAGTACGACAGGGAGCAATCAGCCCCAGCATTTT. It is translated as CASSTTGSNQPQHF. The genes are TRBV19 and TRBJ1-5, with 7 positions matching TRBD1. Germline assignment: CDR1 LNHDA and CDR2 SQIVND (reference sequence). CDR3 size: 14 residues. The V gene end was trimmed by 4 bases and the J gene end by 1 base; junction bases not matched to a gene: 1. Full variable domain (remainder filled in from reference TRBV19 and TRBJ1-5): DGGITQSPKYLFRKEGQNVTLSCEQNLNHDAMYWYRQDPGQGLRLIYYSQIVNDFQKGDIAEGYSVSREKKESFPLTVTSAQKNPTAFYLCASSTTGSNQPQHFGDGTRLSIL.

This chain uses TRBV18 with TRBJ1-3; D is unclear. Germline CDR1 reads KGHSH; CDR2 reads LQKENI. V dropped 3 bases and J dropped 4 bases, with 13 bases sitting between them. This CDR3 contains 15 residues. The CDR3 reads CASSPGRTSGNTIYF. DNA of the CDR3: TGTGCCAGCTCACCTGGACGGACTTCCGGAAACACCATATATTTT.

This chain links TRBV6-5 with TRBJ1-2, with D unclear. The CDR3 extends over 15 amino acids. Trimming removed 6 bases at V and 5 bases at J, with 19 bases between. CDR1 MNHEY and CDR2 SVGAGI come from the germline V gene. The CDR3 protein is CASSFGSAPGYGYTF. The CDR3 nucleotides are TGTGCCAGCAGCTTTGGGTCCGCCCCGGGATATGGCTACACCTTC.

The chain recombines TRBV7-2 with TRBJ1-5, with 7 nucleotides matching TRBD1. Unmatched junction bases numbered 5, after V lost 5 bases and J lost 7 bases. The CDR3 loop spans 13 amino acids. Germline CDR1 is SGHTA and CDR2 is FQGNSA. In nucleotides, the CDR3 is TGTGCCAGCAGCCCCGACAGGGACCAGCCCCAGCATTTT. Translated: CASSPDRDQPQHF.

J is TRBJ2-2 and V is TRBV3-1 (or the pseudogene TRBV3-2); tentatively, D is TRBD1 (6 bases). The CDR3 spans 15 residues. V was pared by 5 bases and J by 3 bases, with 13 bases between. Germline assignment: CDR1 LGHDT and CDR2 YNNKEL (reference sequence). The CDR3 DNA is TGTGCCAGCAGCTTCCTCAGGGGAGACACCGGGGAGCTGTTTTTT. Protein product: CASSFLRGDTGELFF.